One and the same sample provided the 23 T cell receptor beta chains below, sequenced in a study of blood T cell repertoires in COVID-19. TCRdb keeps only in-frame clones here, not all; method: immunoSEQ multiplex PCR. The repertoire holds 200,000 to 250,000 clones, 70% to 90% seen once, with about 4.8% in the top ten. Sequenced input: peripheral blood. These receptor sequences come from a man over 45 with acute or convalescent COVID-19.

This sequence joins TRBV18 and TRBJ1-2, with a possible D match to TRBD1 (6 bases). The CDR3 contains 14 residues. Germline CDR1 and CDR2: KGHSH and LQKENI. Trimming cost V 3 bases and J 4 bases, with 12 bases left between them. The DNA of the CDR3 is TGTGCCAGCTCACCCTCCGGGACATCCTATGGCTACACCTTC. This encodes CASSPSGTSYGYTF. The full variable domain, completed using reference TRBV18 and TRBJ1-2, is NAGVMQNPRHLVRRRGQEARLRCSPMKGHSHVYWYRQLPEEGLKFMVYLQKENIIDESGMPKERFSAEFPKEGPSILRIQQVVRGDSAAYFCASSPSGTSYGYTFGSGTRLTVV.

Here the CDR3 DNA reads TGCGCCAGCAGCCAGGGCGGACAGGAAGCAAGCTATGGCTACACCTTC. This encodes CASSQGGQEASYGYTF. The V and J genes are TRBV4-1 and TRBJ1-2; 7 bases are shared with TRBD1. With 3 bases clipped from V and 4 bases from J, the junction kept 11 bases outside the gene matches. The germline gives CDR1 MGHRA, CDR2 YSYEKL. The CDR3 has 16 amino acids.

The chain combines TRBV5-1 with TRBJ2-3; weak D call: TRBD1 (5 bases). Trimming stripped 5 bases from V and 2 bases from J, with 12 bases between. CDR3 length: 14 amino acids. Germline V lookup: CDR1 SGHRS, CDR2 YFSETQ. CDR3 amino acids: CASRSQGNTDTQYF. The CDR3 nucleotides are TGCGCCAGCAGGTCCCAGGGAAACACAGATACGCAGTATTTT.

V is TRBV4-1 and J is TRBJ1-6; D gene ambiguous. With 3 bases removed from V and 0 bases from J, the gap between germline ends came to 6 bases. The germline V gene has CDR1 MGHRA and CDR2 YSYEKL. This CDR3 is 15 amino acids long. For the CDR3, the DNA is TGCGCCAGCAGCCAGCAGGTCTCCTATAATTCACCCCTCCACTTT. This gives the protein CASSQQVSYNSPLHF.

In DNA form, the CDR3 reads TGCGCCAGCAGTGCGACAGACGGCTACACCTTC. This codes for CASSATDGYTF. J is TRBJ1-2 and V is TRBV10-2; D is perhaps TRBD1 (5 bases). CDR3 length: 11 amino acids. The germline V gene has CDR1 WSHSY and CDR2 SAAADI. V dropped 4 bases and J dropped 8 bases, with 8 bases sitting between them.

In this sample, this clone turned up once. The gene calls are TRBV27 and TRBJ2-7; D is unclear. Germline CDR1 reads MNHEY; CDR2 reads SMNVEV (reference sequence). Trimming stripped 3 bases from V and 0 bases from J, with 9 bases between. CDR3 size: 14 residues. This CDR3 is CASSFSRSSYEQYF. In nucleotides, the CDR3 is TGTGCCAGCAGTTTTAGCCGCAGCTCCTACGAGCAGTACTTC.

The chain employs TRBV29-1 and TRBJ2-2, with a tentative D call TRBD1 (5 bases). Germline CDR1 reads SQVTM; CDR2 reads ANQGSEA. The CDR3 loop spans 14 amino acids. Trimming left V 4 bases short and J 0 bases short, with 9 bases between. CDR3 protein: CSVGETANTGELFF. The CDR3 coding sequence is TGCAGCGTTGGAGAGACAGCGAACACCGGGGAGCTGTTTTTT.

This chain connects TRBV7-6 to TRBJ1-1; 7 bases fit TRBD1. CDR3 length: 15 residues. Trimming at V came to 1 base and at J to 7 bases, leaving 9 bases not matched to a gene. Germline CDR1 SGHVS, CDR2 FNYEAQ. The CDR3: CASSLDRGRAVEAFF. In DNA form, the CDR3 reads TGTGCCAGCAGCTTAGACAGGGGCCGCGCAGTTGAAGCTTTCTTT.

V usage is TRBV2 and J usage is TRBJ1-1; D unresolved. The CDR3 runs 12 residues. Germline CDR1 is SNHLY and CDR2 is FYNNEI. Trimming cost V 5 bases and J 2 bases, with 6 bases left between them. The CDR3 loop reads CASSFSNTEAFF. For the CDR3, the DNA is TGTGCCAGCAGTTTCAGTAACACTGAAGCTTTCTTT.

The rearrangement uses TRBV5-1 and TRBJ2-5, with D possibly matching TRBD2 (6 bases). This CDR3 contains 14 residues. Per germline, CDR1 SGHRS and CDR2 YFSETQ. Trimming stripped 0 bases from V and 5 bases from J, with 11 bases between. This chain's CDR3 is CASSLEARGETQYF. The CDR3 DNA follows: TGCGCCAGCAGCTTGGAAGCCCGGGGGGAGACCCAGTACTTC. The whole variable domain, remainder taken from reference TRBV5-1 and TRBJ2-5, is KAGVTQTPRYLIKTRGQQVTLSCSPISGHRSVSWYQQTPGQGLQFLFEYFSETQRNKGNFPGRFSGRQFSNSRSEMNVSTLELGDSALYLCASSLEARGETQYFGPGTRLLVL.

This sequence joins TRBV5-6 and TRBJ1-4, with D possibly being TRBD1 (6 bases). V lost 5 bases, J lost 6 bases, and 17 bases lay in between. Germline values: CDR1 SGHDT, CDR2 YYEEEE. The CDR3 covers 15 residues. As DNA, the CDR3 is TGTGCCAGCAGACGAACAGGGTGGACTGATGAAAAACTGTTTTTT. Translated, it gives CASRRTGWTDEKLFF.

The chain combines TRBV6-2 or TRBV6-3 with TRBJ1-5; 8 bases map to TRBD1. Per germline, CDR1 MNHEY and CDR2 SVGEGT. J gave up 6 bases and V 6 bases, and 7 bases lay outside the gene matches. The CDR3 extends over 14 amino acids. The CDR3 loop reads CASSLDRGAQPQHF. CDR3 in DNA: TGTGCCAGCAGCCTCGACAGGGGCGCTCAGCCCCAGCATTTT.

The gene calls are TRBV9 and TRBJ1-6, with 10 nucleotides matching TRBD1. This CDR3 region has 15 residues. V was pared by 3 bases and J by 6 bases, with 3 bases of the junction left unmatched. Looked up from germline, CDR1 is SGDLS and CDR2 is YYNGEE. CDR3 in DNA: TGTGCCAGCAGCGAGACAGGGGGCATTAATTCACCCCTCCACTTT. Protein sequence: CASSETGGINSPLHF. Based on the CDR3 plus reference TRBV9 and TRBJ1-6, the full variable domain is DSGVTQTPKHLITATGQRVTLRCSPRSGDLSVYWYQQSLDQGLQFLIQYYNGEERAKGNILERFSAQQFPDLHSELNLSSLELGDSALYFCASSETGGINSPLHFGNGTRLTVT.

The rearrangement links TRBV19 to TRBJ1-1, with D uncertain. This CDR3 comprises 13 residues. CDR1 and CDR2 (germline): LNHDA, SQIVND (reference sequence). Deletions cut 4 bases from V and 8 bases from J, with 14 bases between. The CDR3 protein is CASSTGNFGEAFF. The CDR3 DNA reads TGTGCCAGTAGTACGGGGAATTTCGGGGAAGCTTTCTTT.

J is TRBJ1-2 and V is TRBV30; weak D call: TRBD1 (6 bases). From germline, CDR1 is GTSNPN and CDR2 SVGIG (reference sequence). V lost 0 bases, J lost 7 bases, and 18 bases lay in between. The CDR3 contains 15 residues. The CDR3 region has the DNA TGTGCCTGGAGTGTACGGCCACAGGGAATTGGTGGCTACACCTTC. Its translation: CAWSVRPQGIGGYTF.

The chain is built from TRBV6-1 and TRBJ1-2; D uncertain. The CDR3 runs to 14 residues. V dropped 0 bases and J dropped 2 bases, with 7 bases sitting between them. Germline CDR1 reads MNHNS; CDR2 reads SASEGT. CDR3 nucleotides: TGTGCCAGCAGTGAAGCCCAGAAAAACTATGGCTACACCTTC. This gives the protein CASSEAQKNYGYTF.

This sequence joins TRBV24-1 and TRBJ2-5; D unclear. Trimming cost V 3 bases and J 7 bases, with 14 bases left between them. The CDR3 extends over 14 amino acids. The germline gives CDR1 KGHDR, CDR2 SFDVKD. The CDR3 sequence: CATSDPSRPGTQYF. CDR3 in DNA: TGTGCCACCAGTGATCCCTCGCGTCCAGGGACCCAGTACTTC.

This chain joins TRBV12-3 or TRBV12-4 and TRBJ2-7, with 8 bases lining up with TRBD1. The CDR3 is 12 amino acids. The ends lost 6 bases at V and 5 bases at J; junction bases unmatched: 3. DNA for the CDR3: TGTGCCAGCAGGAGGACAGGGAACGAGCAGTACTTC. Translating it yields CASRRTGNEQYF.

The chain joins TRBV10-1 to TRBJ2-2; D might be TRBD2 (5 bases). This CDR3 has 16 residues. Trimming stripped 2 bases from V and 6 bases from J, with 16 bases between. The germline CDR1 and CDR2 sequences are WNHNN and SYGVQD (reference sequence). This CDR3 reads CASSESGGLAPGELFF. CDR3 bases: TGCGCCAGCAGTGAGAGCGGTGGCCTAGCCCCCGGGGAGCTGTTTTTT.

This chain links TRBV11-2 with TRBJ1-1; 7 nucleotides match TRBD1. This CDR3 contains 14 residues. Germline-derived CDR1 and CDR2 are SGHAT and FQNNGV. The V and J ends lost 3 bases and 3 bases, in that order; junction bases with no gene match: 4. CDR3 loop: CASSLNRGYTEAFF. CDR3 coding DNA: TGTGCCAGCAGCTTGAACAGGGGATACACTGAAGCTTTCTTT.

V gene TRBV14 combines with J gene TRBJ2-1; the match to TRBD2 covers 8 bases. The junction had 12 bases not matched to a gene; V was cut back by 3 bases and J by 8 bases. This CDR3 region has 16 residues. Germline V gene sequence: CDR1 SGHDN, CDR2 FVKESK. The DNA of the CDR3 is TGTGCCAGCAGCCATTTGTCCGGGACTAGTGTCTATGAGCAGTTCTTC. Its protein product is CASSHLSGTSVYEQFF. The full variable domain, completed using reference TRBV14 and TRBJ2-1, is EAGVTQFPSHSVIEKGQTVTLRCDPISGHDNLYWYRRVMGKEIKFLLHFVKESKQDESGMPNNRFLAERTGGTYSTLKVQPAELEDSGVYFCASSHLSGTSVYEQFFGPGTRLTVL.

The table lists this clone with a count of one. The chain employs TRBV6-5 and TRBJ2-5, with D perhaps matching TRBD2 (5 bases). The CDR3 consists of 15 residues. Germline V gene sequence: CDR1 MNHEY, CDR2 SVGAGI. V dropped 5 bases and J dropped 3 bases, with 16 bases sitting between them. CDR3 amino acids: CASSHLAGLKETQYF. CDR3 DNA: TGTGCCAGCAGTCACCTCGCGGGTCTCAAAGAGACCCAGTACTTC.

The DNA of the CDR3 is TGTGCCCCAGAGGACACCATATATTTT. Its translation: CAPEDTIYF. The chain recombines TRBV7-9 with TRBJ1-3; no clear D. Germline values: CDR1 SEHNR, CDR2 FQNEAQ (reference sequence). V was clipped by 11 bases and J by 8 bases, with 7 bases between them. This CDR3 contains 9 residues.